A selection of T cell receptor beta chains follows, all from one sample in a study of blood T cell repertoires in COVID-19. The protocol was immunoSEQ multiplex PCR, while the TCRdb copy is restricted to in-frame clones and leaves out a portion. This table holds 200,000 to 250,000 clones, 84% found once. The sequenced sample was peripheral blood. Source of these receptors: a woman aged 40 to 49 who had recovered from COVID-19. Each CDR3 is given with its conserved first and last residue. Fields, in order: clone size, V gene, D gene, J gene, CDR3 DNA, CDR3 protein. A D gene is named only where the DNA matches it firmly. The listing skips clone size in some rows; elsewhere it reads once, few, many or a size class.

>NA|TRBV24-1|NA|TRBJ1-1
TGTGCCACCAGTGATTCGGAGGGCCCTGAAGCTTTCTTT
CATSDSEGPEAFF
>NA|TRBV9|TRBD1|TRBJ2-7
TGTGCCAGCAGCGTAGGGACAGGGGTATTAGGATACGAGCAGTACTTC
CASSVGTGVLGYEQYF
>NA|TRBV30|NA|TRBJ1-3
TGTGCCTGGAGTGTAGGGGGAGACACCATATATTTT
CAWSVGGDTIYF
>NA|TRBV6-2/TRBV6-3|NA|TRBJ1-3
TGTGCCAGCAGCGATCGATCGGGGGCTGGAAACACCATATATTTT
CASSDRSGAGNTIYF
>NA|TRBV10-3|NA|TRBJ1-1
TGTGCCATCAGTGAGTCGGTAGACACTGAAGCTTTCTTT
CAISESVDTEAFF
>NA|TRBV29-1|NA|TRBJ1-2
TGCAGCGTTGAACAGGGTGGCTATGGCTACACCTTC
CSVEQGGYGYTF
>NA|TRBV18|TRBD2|TRBJ2-1
TGTGCCAGCTCACCACCGAACGGGGGGGAAGATGAGCAGTTCTTC
CASSPPNGGEDEQFF
>NA|TRBV5-6|TRBD1|TRBJ1-4
TGTGCCAGCAGCCACAGGACAGGACGAAATGAAAAACTGTTTTTT
CASSHRTGRNEKLFF
>NA|TRBV2|NA|TRBJ2-5
TGTGCCAGCAGTGTAAGGAGGCAAGAGACCCAGTACTTC
CASSVRRQETQYF
>once|TRBV7-2|NA|TRBJ2-7
TGTGCCAGCAGCTTAGGTGGACTCTACTACGAGCAGTACTTC
CASSLGGLYYEQYF